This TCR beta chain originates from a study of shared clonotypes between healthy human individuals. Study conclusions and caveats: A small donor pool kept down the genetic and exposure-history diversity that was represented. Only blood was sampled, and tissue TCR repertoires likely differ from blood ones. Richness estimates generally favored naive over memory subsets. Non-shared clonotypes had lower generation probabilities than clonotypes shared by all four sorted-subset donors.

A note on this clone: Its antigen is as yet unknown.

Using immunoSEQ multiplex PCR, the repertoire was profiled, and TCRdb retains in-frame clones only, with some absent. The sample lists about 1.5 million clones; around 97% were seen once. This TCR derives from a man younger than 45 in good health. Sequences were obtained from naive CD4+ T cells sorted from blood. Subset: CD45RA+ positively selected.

Here the CDR3 DNA reads TGTGCCACCAGCCAGAGCCATAATGAAAAACTGTTTTTT. Its translation: CATSQSHNEKLFF. V usage is TRBV19 and J usage is TRBJ1-4; D ambiguous. This CDR3 has 13 amino acids. The V and J ends lost 10 bases and 4 bases respectively, with 13 bases between them. CDR1 and CDR2 from the germline V gene are LNHDA and SQIVND (reference sequence).